This passage covers 27 T cell receptor beta chains from one sample sequenced in a study of T cells in localized non-small cell lung cancer. TCRdb's table, derived via immunoSEQ multiplex PCR, lists solely in-frame clones and lacks some. The data contain approximately 1,100 clones, 15% to 25% of them singletons. The material was lung tumor tissue, obtained before any cancer treatment. All receptors come from a female donor of 60 years or more with stage I squamous cell lung carcinoma.

This clone was recorded once. The gene calls are TRBV19 and TRBJ2-1; 14 bases align to TRBD2. CDR1 LNHDA and CDR2 SQIVND come from the germline V gene (reference sequence). V shed 3 bases and J 9 bases; nucleotides not matched to a gene: 7. The CDR3 totals 16 residues. CDR3 sequence (DNA): TGTGCCAGTAGTATGAGGACTAGCGGGAGGCTCATTGAGCAGTTCTTC. As protein: CASSMRTSGRLIEQFF.

The genes are TRBV6-8 and TRBJ2-5, with 9 bases fitting TRBD1. Germline CDR1 is MNHGY and CDR2 is SAAAGT. Trimming removed 5 bases from V and 8 bases from J; junction bases left unmatched: 6. The CDR3 runs to 13 residues. The CDR3 is CASSSGTGTTQYF. CDR3 sequence (DNA): TGTGCCAGCAGTAGCGGGACAGGGACTACCCAGTACTTC.

Within the sample, this clone is large. V and J are TRBV29-1 and TRBJ2-4; the D is unclear. V was cut by 4 bases and J by 5 bases, with 9 bases left in between. Germline loops: CDR1 SQVTM, CDR2 ANQGSEA. This CDR3 is built from 12 residues. DNA of the CDR3: TGCAGCGTTGCTGTTTCCCAAAACATTCAGTACTTC. It is translated as CSVAVSQNIQYF.

This clone is categorized as medium-sized. V is TRBV6-8 and J is TRBJ1-4; 7 nucleotides match TRBD1. V lost 2 bases to trimming and J lost 0 bases; unmatched junction nucleotides: 0. The germline V gene encodes CDR1 MNHGY and CDR2 SAAAGT. This CDR3 comprises 15 residues. The CDR3 sequence is CASSYGTATNEKLFF. The CDR3, as DNA: TGTGCCAGCAGTTACGGGACAGCAACTAATGAAAAACTGTTTTTT.

This clone was detected a few times. The rearrangement uses TRBV30 and TRBJ2-1, with TRBD2 matching 10 bases. CDR3 length: 14 amino acids. Trimming cost V 3 bases and J 7 bases; bases outside gene matches: 6. Germline V gives CDR1 GTSNPN, CDR2 SVGIG (reference sequence). The CDR3 loop is CAWRGTSVVNEQFF. The CDR3 coding sequence is TGTGCCTGGAGAGGGACTAGCGTGGTGAATGAGCAGTTCTTC.

This clone was observed a few times. The chain uses TRBV28 and TRBJ2-7; D gene unclear. Germline values: CDR1 MDHEN, CDR2 SYDVKM. The ends were cut back, 4 bases at V and 9 bases at J, with 16 bases in the middle. The CDR3 is 13 residues long. CDR3 protein: CASSSGLVFRQYF. The DNA of the CDR3 is TGTGCCAGCAGTTCCGGGCTGGTTTTCCGGCAGTACTTC.

The J gene is TRBJ2-3, the V gene TRBV9; 11 bases line up with TRBD1. The germline gives CDR1 SGDLS, CDR2 YYNGEE. The V segment lost 4 bases and the J segment 3 bases; nucleotides outside the gene matches: 4. The CDR3 sequence is 15 residues long. The CDR3 nucleotides read TGTGCCAGCAGCTTCGGGACAGGGGGAACAGATACGCAGTATTTT. Translated, it gives CASSFGTGGTDTQYF.

V and J are TRBV29-1 and TRBJ1-2, with a weak D call TRBD1 (5 bases). Germline loops: CDR1 SQVTM, CDR2 ANQGSEA. CDR3 size: 14 residues. The V end lost 3 bases, the J end lost 2 bases, and 13 bases lay between the germline ends. The CDR3 DNA is TGCAGCGTTGAGGAGTTGGGGGGAAACTATGGCTACACCTTC. Translation gives CSVEELGGNYGYTF.

The chain combines TRBV10-2 with TRBJ1-5; D gene unclear. CDR1 is WSHSY, CDR2 SAAADI, per germline. The CDR3 is 14 residues long. V shed 3 bases and J shed 3 bases, with 9 bases lying between them. The CDR3 spells CASSEWQDNQPQHF. CDR3 coding DNA: TGCGCCAGCAGTGAATGGCAGGACAATCAGCCCCAGCATTTT.

This clone is classed as large. The chain couples TRBV9 to TRBJ2-2; 10 bases line up with TRBD2. Germline loops: CDR1 SGDLS, CDR2 YYNGEE. V shed 3 bases and J 4 bases; nucleotides not matched to a gene: 3. This CDR3 region has 15 residues. The CDR3 DNA is TGTGCCAGCAGCGATATAGCGGGAGGCACCGGGGAGCTGTTTTTT. It specifies CASSDIAGGTGELFF.

This clone is categorized as large. The chain recombines TRBV11-3 with TRBJ1-3; 7 bases fit TRBD1. V lost 4 bases, J lost 0 bases, and 6 bases stayed unmatched. The germline CDR1 and CDR2 sequences are SGHNT and YENEEA. This CDR3 is built from 16 residues. Here the CDR3 reads CASSSPGQYSGNTIYF. The CDR3 DNA reads as TGTGCCAGCAGCTCGCCGGGACAGTACTCTGGAAACACCATATATTTT.

In its sample, this clone was seen a few times. The chain employs TRBV9 and TRBJ2-1, with D possibly called TRBD1 or TRBD2 (5 bases each). Germline CDR1 reads SGDLS; CDR2 reads YYNGEE. Trimming stripped 4 bases from V and 8 bases from J, with 22 bases between. This CDR3 is built from 16 residues. The CDR3 DNA is TGTGCCAGCAGCACGGGACCTTCAATTAGTGTCGATGAGCAGTTCTTC. It codes for CASSTGPSISVDEQFF.

The J gene is TRBJ1-5, the V gene TRBV18, with D possibly TRBD1 on 6 matching bases. This CDR3 is built from 15 residues. Per germline, CDR1 KGHSH and CDR2 LQKENI. V shed 6 bases and J shed 3 bases, with 15 bases lying between them. The CDR3 here is CASSLTGDPNQPQHF. The CDR3 coding sequence is TGTGCCAGCTCCTTGACAGGAGACCCCAATCAGCCCCAGCATTTT.

The chain carries TRBV16 and TRBJ1-4; D call uncertain. Germline V gene data show CDR1 as KGHSY and CDR2 as FQNENV. V dropped 1 base and J dropped 8 bases, with 14 bases sitting between them. The CDR3 is made up of 15 amino acids. The CDR3 DNA reads as TGTGCCAGCAGCCAATTAGGGCAGGCCGGGGAAAAACTGTTTTTT. Its translation: CASSQLGQAGEKLFF.

The gene calls are TRBV19 and TRBJ2-6; 9 nucleotides agree with TRBD1. Unmatched junction bases numbered 3, after V lost 3 bases and J lost 0 bases. CDR1 LNHDA and CDR2 SQIVND come from the germline V gene (reference sequence). CDR3 length: 17 residues. The CDR3 protein is CASSIGTGSSGANVLTF. The CDR3 nucleotides are TGTGCCAGTAGTATCGGGACAGGGAGCTCTGGGGCCAACGTCCTGACTTTC.

The CDR3 here is CAWSFSGISTDTQYF. The CDR3, as DNA: TGTGCCTGGAGCTTTAGCGGGATAAGCACAGATACGCAGTATTTT. This sequence joins TRBV30 and TRBJ2-3; 8 nucleotides line up with TRBD2. This CDR3 comprises 15 residues. Germline loops: CDR1 GTSNPN, CDR2 SVGIG (reference sequence). V was pared by 3 bases and J by 0 bases, with 5 bases of the junction left unmatched.

In this sample, this clone is medium-sized (0.01 to 0.1%). The gene calls are TRBV6-8 and TRBJ1-5; D gene unclear. This CDR3 comprises 13 residues. Germline assignment: CDR1 MNHGY and CDR2 SAAAGT. V gave up 2 bases and J gave up 3 bases, with 5 bases separating them. The CDR3 DNA follows: TGTGCCAGCAGTTACCGTATCAATCAGCCCCAGCATTTT. As protein: CASSYRINQPQHF.

This clone has a handful of counts. CDR3 loop: CASSLLSGQGIHEQYF. CDR3 nucleotide sequence: TGTGCCAGCAGTTTATTGTCGGGACAGGGTATCCACGAGCAGTACTTC. V and J are TRBV28 and TRBJ2-7, with 9 nucleotides matching TRBD1. The CDR3 spans 16 residues. Germline CDR1 is MDHEN and CDR2 is SYDVKM. J gave up 5 bases and V 1 base, and 9 bases lay outside the gene matches. The variable domain in full, with the rest retrieved from reference TRBV28 and TRBJ2-7, is DVKVTQSSRYLVKRTGEKVFLECVQDMDHENMFWYRQDPGLGLRLIYFSYDVKMKEKGDIPEGYSVSREKKERFSLILESASTNQTSMYLCASSLLSGQGIHEQYFGPGTRLTVT.

V is TRBV9 and J is TRBJ2-3, with D unclear. From germline, CDR1 is SGDLS and CDR2 YYNGEE. The CDR3 loop spans 15 amino acids. V lost 0 bases and J 0 bases, leaving 8 bases between the germline ends. The DNA for the CDR3 is TGTGCCAGCAGCGTAGCCGGGTTTAGCACAGATACGCAGTATTTT. Its protein product is CASSVAGFSTDTQYF.

As concerns this clone: The junction differs from germline at one of its ends, possibly a read error. This rearrangement joins TRBV11-3 to TRBJ2-2; D may be TRBD1 (6 bases). The length of the CDR3 is 15 residues. Germline CDR1 is SGHNT and CDR2 is YENEEA. The DNA of the CDR3 is TGTGCTAGCAGCCAGGGGACCATCAACACCGGGGAGCTGTTTTTT. Translation gives CASSQGTINTGELFF.

The chain has TRBV23-1 and TRBJ1-2, with 8 bases fitting TRBD1. TRBV23-1 is flagged as an ORF with uncertain function. This CDR3 is 13 amino acids long. After removal of 2 bases from V and 6 bases from J, the junction contained 2 bases not matched to a gene. CDR3 sequence (DNA): TGCGCCAGCAGTCAACAGGGGGCCAATGGCTACACCTTC. Its protein product is CASSQQGANGYTF.

The chain has TRBV19 and TRBJ1-2; D perhaps matches TRBD1 (6 bases). The CDR3 consists of 14 residues. From germline, CDR1 is LNHDA and CDR2 SQIVND (reference sequence). The V gene lost 4 bases and the J gene lost 7 bases, with 16 bases spanning the gap. The CDR3, as DNA: TGTGCCAGTAGTAGACAGGATACGTATGTTGGCTACACCTTC. Translated: CASSRQDTYVGYTF.

This clone was found a few times. This chain connects TRBV1 to TRBJ1-2; TRBD1 is the table's D call and was not checked against the DNA. TRBV1 is listed as a pseudogene. CDR3 length equals 13 residues. In nucleotides, the CDR3 is TGCGCCAGCAGCCTAGGACAGGGTGGAGGCTACACCTTC. Translating it yields CASSLGQGGGYTF.

This clone was seen only a few times. The gene calls are TRBV15 and TRBJ1-5; D gene ambiguous. V lost 5 bases and J lost 5, with 16 bases in between. This CDR3 spans 15 amino acids. Germline-derived CDR1 and CDR2 are LNHNV and YYDKDF (reference sequence). The DNA of the CDR3 is TGTGCCACCAGCCAGAGCCGGAATTCCCATCAGCCCCAGCATTTT. Translated: CATSQSRNSHQPQHF.

This clone came up a few times. The chain has TRBV6-8 and TRBJ1-2, with TRBD1 identical over 7 bases. Germline lookup yields CDR1 MNHGY and CDR2 SAAAGT. This CDR3 has 14 residues. Trimming cost V 3 bases and J 4 bases; bases outside gene matches: 5. CDR3 protein: CASSYLGQLYGYTF. The DNA for the CDR3 is TGTGCCAGCAGTTATCTGGGACAGCTCTATGGCTACACCTTC.

The gene calls are TRBV6-8 and TRBJ1-2; TRBD1 matches at 10 bases. From germline, CDR1 is MNHGY and CDR2 SAAAGT. The CDR3 length is 14 residues. After removal of 6 bases from V and 3 bases from J, the junction contained 4 bases not matched to a gene. The CDR3: CASRLTGGYYGYTF. The CDR3 nucleotides read TGTGCCAGCAGACTGACAGGGGGCTACTATGGCTACACCTTC.

The chain joins TRBV11-3 to TRBJ2-1; 7 nucleotides line up with TRBD2. With 3 bases clipped from V and 3 bases from J, the junction kept 8 bases outside the gene matches. CDR3 size: 16 residues. Germline lookup yields CDR1 SGHNT and CDR2 YENEEA. The CDR3 region has the DNA TGTGCCAGCAGCTTGGTGGGCGGGAGAAGCTACAATGAGCAGTTCTTC. This codes for CASSLVGGRSYNEQFF.